These 28 T cell receptor beta chains were sequenced from one sample in a study of memory CD4+ T cells and cytomegalovirus serostatus. Sequencing used immunoSEQ multiplex PCR; TCRdb keeps in-frame clones, though not all of them. The sample consists of 61,000 or so clones, 80% of them appearing once. The sort gate was single viable CD3+CD4+CD8-CD45RO+ cells for memory CD4+ T cells. What was sequenced was memory CD4+ T cells from blood. Receptors originate from an adult in good health and CMV-seronegative. Some clones in this sample may be carry-over from other donors' samples.

The chain has TRBV30 and TRBJ2-2; D is undetermined. Trimming stripped 5 bases from V and 7 bases from J, with 8 bases between. The CDR3 is made up of 11 amino acids. From germline, CDR1 is GTSNPN and CDR2 SVGIG (reference sequence). CDR3 protein: CAWGWGGELFF. The CDR3 DNA reads TGTGCCTGGGGGTGGGGCGGGGAGCTGTTTTTT.

This clone was seen a single time. This sequence joins TRBV7-3 and TRBJ2-1; TRBD2 might be the D (6 bases). Germline loops: CDR1 SGHTA, CDR2 FQGTGA. The CDR3 length is 19 residues. V was pared by 2 bases and J by 6 bases, with 26 bases between. The CDR3 protein is CASSLYPPLSGEKANEQFF. The CDR3 nucleotides are TGTGCCAGCAGCTTATATCCCCCTCTGTCGGGGGAGAAAGCCAATGAGCAGTTCTTC.

The chain combines TRBV25-1 with TRBJ1-1; possible D gene TRBD1, 6 bases. Germline CDR1 MGHDK, CDR2 SYGVNS. V gave up 4 bases and J gave up 4 bases, with 13 bases separating them. This CDR3 is built from 14 residues. The CDR3 nucleotides read TGTGCCAGCAGTGGACGAGGGGGGAGCACTGAAGCTTTCTTT. Translating it yields CASSGRGGSTEAFF.

V is TRBV11-1 and J is TRBJ2-2; possibly TRBD2 for D (6 bases). Germline loops: CDR1 SGHAT, CDR2 FQDESV (reference sequence). The CDR3 has 17 residues. The V and J ends lost 5 bases and 0 bases respectively, with 16 bases between them. CDR3 in DNA: TGTGCCAGCAGCCCTCCCGGGGCGGGAACGAACACCGGGGAGCTGTTTTTT. Translated, it gives CASSPPGAGTNTGELFF.

In nucleotides, the CDR3 is TGTGCCAGCAGCATCCGGCCTGACTATAGCAATCAGCCCCAGCATTTT. This sequence encodes CASSIRPDYSNQPQHF. The chain recombines TRBV21-1 with TRBJ1-5. TRBV21-1 is listed as a pseudogene. This CDR3 has 16 residues.

The genes are TRBV27 and TRBJ2-1; 9 bases are a match to TRBD1. This CDR3 comprises 16 residues. Germline loops: CDR1 MNHEY, CDR2 SMNVEV (reference sequence). J gave up 0 bases and V 5 bases, and 5 bases lay outside the gene matches. Written as DNA, the CDR3 is TGTGCCAGCAGTCCAGGACAGGGGAGCTCCTACAATGAGCAGTTCTTC. Encoded protein: CASSPGQGSSYNEQFF.

This clone was detected a few times. The rearrangement joins TRBV7-2 to TRBJ1-3, with TRBD1 identical over 7 bases. CDR3 length: 18 residues. V dropped 3 bases and J dropped 0; count of bases not matched to a gene: 11. The V gene's germline CDR1 is SGHTA and CDR2 FQGNSA. The CDR3 sequence is CASSFLPGQSFSGNTIYF. CDR3 in DNA: TGTGCCAGCAGCTTTCTACCGGGACAGTCTTTCTCTGGAAACACCATATATTTT. Based on the CDR3 plus reference TRBV7-2 and TRBJ1-3, the full variable domain is GAGVSQSPSNKVTEKGKDVELRCDPISGHTALYWYRQSLGQGLEFLIYFQGNSAPDKSGLPSDRFSAERTGGSVSTLTIQRTQQEDSAVYLCASSFLPGQSFSGNTIYFGEGSWLTVV.

The chain employs TRBV6-5 and TRBJ1-6; no clear D. CDR1 is MNHEY and CDR2 is SVGAGI in the germline V gene. V dropped 0 bases and J dropped 10 bases, with 13 bases sitting between them. This CDR3 contains 15 residues. CDR3 region: CASSYSGGRGSPLHF. The CDR3, as DNA: TGTGCCAGCAGTTACTCGGGAGGGAGAGGATCACCCCTCCACTTT.

The chain has TRBV5-1 and TRBJ1-1; D is perhaps TRBD1 (6 bases). The CDR3 length is 15 residues. Trimming left V 2 bases short and J 0 bases short, with 11 bases between. CDR1 is SGHRS, CDR2 YFSETQ, per germline. CDR3: CASSLQGQLNTEAFF. In DNA, the CDR3 is TGCGCCAGCAGCTTACAGGGTCAACTGAACACTGAAGCTTTCTTT.

This clone has only one observation. The CDR3 nucleotides read TGCGCCAGCAGCTGGGGGGAGGATGGTGAAAAACTGTTTTTT. This sequence encodes CASSWGEDGEKLFF. The chain joins TRBV5-1 to TRBJ1-4; TRBD1 might be the D (5 bases). The V end was cut by 3 bases, the J end by 7 bases, with 13 bases between. Looked up from germline, CDR1 is SGHRS and CDR2 is YFSETQ. The CDR3 is made up of 14 amino acids.

The rearrangement joins TRBV6-1 to TRBJ2-7; 11 bases fit TRBD2. Germline V lookup: CDR1 MNHNS, CDR2 SASEGT. V shed 2 bases and J 5 bases; nucleotides not matched to a gene: 8. The CDR3 spans 16 residues. The DNA of the CDR3 is TGTGCCAGCAGTGAAATACGGTCTAGCGGGAGGCACGAGCAGTACTTC. It is translated as CASSEIRSSGRHEQYF.

The genes are TRBV20-1 and TRBJ1-2, with D hard to call. V gave up 2 bases and J gave up 6 bases, with 7 bases separating them. Germline CDR1 and CDR2: DFQATT and SNEGSKA (reference sequence). CDR3 length: 11 amino acids. The CDR3 nucleotides are TGCAGTGCTAGATCCCCCCATGGCTACACCTTC. This translates into CSARSPHGYTF.

V gene TRBV30 combines with J gene TRBJ1-1, with D maybe TRBD1 (5 bases). Trimming stripped 0 bases from V and 3 bases from J, with 8 bases between. Germline V gene lookup returns CDR1 GTSNPN and CDR2 SVGIG (reference sequence). CDR3 length: 13 residues. The CDR3 reads CAWSVDRHTEAFF. CDR3 nucleotides: TGTGCCTGGAGTGTAGACAGACACACTGAAGCTTTCTTT.

This CDR3 is CASGSGVGTQYF. The CDR3 DNA is TGTGCCAGCGGGTCGGGGGTGGGTACGCAGTATTTT. The V call is TRBV25-1, the J call TRBJ2-3, with D tentatively TRBD2 (6 bases). V lost 8 bases and J 8 bases, leaving 14 bases between the germline ends. In germline, CDR1 is MGHDK, CDR2 SYGVNS. The CDR3 covers 12 residues. The complete variable domain, with remaining parts taken from reference TRBV25-1 and TRBJ2-3, reads EADIYQTPRYLVIGTGKKITLECSQTMGHDKMYWYQQDPGMELHLIHYSYGVNSTEKGDLSSESTVSRIRTEHFPLTLESARPSHTSQYLCASGSGVGTQYFGPGTRLTVL.

Remarks on this clone: One end of the junction does not line up with germline, which may come from a read error. The chain combines TRBV4-3 with TRBJ2-7; D might be TRBD1 or TRBD2, each matching 7 bases. Per germline, CDR1 LGHNA and CDR2 YSLEER. The CDR3 runs to 12 residues. The CDR3 here is CASRGGRYEQYF. In DNA, the CDR3 is TGCGCTAGCAGGGGGGGCCGCTACGAGCAGTACTTC.

The chain couples TRBV18 to TRBJ2-5; the D is unclear. Germline CDR1 reads KGHSH; CDR2 reads LQKENI. The CDR3 length is 15 residues. Trimming stripped 5 bases from V and 0 bases from J, with 13 bases between. The CDR3 nucleotides read TGTGCCAGCTCAACCTCGGACCGGAACCAAGAGACCCAGTACTTC. Protein product: CASSTSDRNQETQYF.

This clone was seen a few times. The chain joins TRBV5-1 to TRBJ1-3, with D hard to call. CDR1 is SGHRS and CDR2 is YFSETQ in the germline V gene. Trimming took off 0 bases at V and 2 bases at J, with 6 bases between the two ends. CDR3 size: 14 residues. CDR3: CASSLDLAGNTIYF. The CDR3 DNA follows: TGCGCCAGCAGCTTGGACCTGGCTGGAAACACCATATATTTT.

V and J are TRBV11-2 and TRBJ2-5; 9 nucleotides align to TRBD1. The DNA end is a closer match to TRBJ2-7, so the J assignment may be wrong. The CDR3 is 15 residues long. Germline CDR1 and CDR2: SGHAT and FQNNGV. CDR3 sequence (DNA): TGTGCCAGCAGCACCCGCCCAGGACAGGGGAACGAGCAGTACTTC. This encodes CASSTRPGQGNEQYF.

About this clone: The same CDR3 can be traced to other DNA sequences in this sample. The V gene is TRBV30, the J gene TRBJ2-7; the D gene is possibly TRBD2 (6 bases). This CDR3 comprises 13 residues. V was clipped by 0 bases and J by 3 bases, with 9 bases between them. Germline V gene lookup returns CDR1 GTSNPN and CDR2 SVGIG (reference sequence). Written as DNA, the CDR3 is TGTGCCTGGAGTGTACTAGCTCGCTACGAGCAGTACTTC. Residues: CAWSVLARYEQYF.

The chain employs TRBV7-2 and TRBJ2-7; tentatively, D is TRBD2 (6 bases). This CDR3 region has 14 residues. The V end was cut by 4 bases, the J end by 4 bases, with 14 bases between. CDR1 and CDR2 from the germline V gene are SGHTA and FQGNSA. CDR3: CASSSRTGTYEQYF. The DNA of the CDR3 is TGTGCCAGCAGCTCACGGACGGGGACTTACGAGCAGTACTTC.

The genes are TRBV7-9 and TRBJ1-1; perhaps TRBD1 as D (6 bases). Germline V gene data show CDR1 as SEHNR and CDR2 as FQNEAQ (reference sequence). Trimming cost V 3 bases and J 1 base, with 9 bases left between them. This CDR3 is 14 amino acids long. The CDR3 DNA is TGTGCCAGCAGCTTCGCAGGGGAGAACACTGAAGCTTTCTTT. This sequence encodes CASSFAGENTEAFF. The variable domain in full, completed from reference TRBV7-9 and TRBJ1-1, reads DTGVSQNPRHKITKRGQNVTFRCDPISEHNRLYWYRQTLGQGPEFLTYFQNEAQLEKSRLLSDRFSAERPKGSFSTLEIQRTEQGDSAMYLCASSFAGENTEAFFGQGTRLTVV.

V gene TRBV30 combines with J gene TRBJ2-7; D is undetermined. The CDR3 is 12 residues long. The V gene's germline CDR1 is GTSNPN and CDR2 SVGIG (reference sequence). Trimming cost V 2 bases and J 1 base, with 6 bases left between them. CDR3 residues: CAWSPRSYEQYF. The CDR3 DNA follows: TGTGCCTGGAGTCCCCGATCCTACGAGCAGTACTTC.

The chain combines TRBV21-1 with TRBJ2-7; the table's TRBD2 call for D was not verified on the DNA. TRBV21-1 corresponds to a pseudogene. The CDR3 extends over 16 amino acids. CDR3 residues: CASSKGVAERELEQYF. DNA for the CDR3: TGTGCCAGCAGCAAAGGGGTCGCTGAGCGGGAGCTCGAGCAGTACTTC.

V is TRBV12-2 and J is TRBJ1-3; TRBD1 is the table's D call, not checked against the DNA. TRBV12-2 counts as a pseudogene. This CDR3 spans 17 amino acids. DNA for the CDR3: TGTGCAAGTCGCTTAGCGGACAGGGAATGCTCTGGAAACACCATATATTTT. Translating it yields CASRLADRECSGNTIYF.

This chain joins TRBV29-1 and TRBJ2-3; 7 bases are a match to TRBD1. The CDR3 runs 12 residues. V shed 5 bases and J 6 bases; nucleotides not matched to a gene: 5. Germline CDR1 reads SQVTM; CDR2 reads ANQGSEA. The chain's CDR3 is CSVSLQGDTQYF. CDR3 DNA sequence: TGCAGCGTTTCCCTACAGGGGGATACGCAGTATTTT.

The rearrangement joins TRBV5-1 to TRBJ1-3; D is undetermined. Trimming took 1 base from V and 0 from J, leaving 17 bases between them. The CDR3 is 18 residues long. Germline assignment: CDR1 SGHRS and CDR2 YFSETQ. CDR3 in amino acids: CASSLFPDERSSGNTIYF. The CDR3 DNA is TGCGCCAGCAGCTTGTTTCCCGATGAACGGTCCTCTGGAAACACCATATATTTT.

This chain connects TRBV29-1 to TRBJ2-5; D might be TRBD2 (6 bases). This CDR3 is 13 amino acids long. From germline, CDR1 is SQVTM and CDR2 ANQGSEA. V was cut by 6 bases and J by 2 bases, with 13 bases left in between. The CDR3 DNA reads as TGCAGCGTGGGGTCGGGGGTACAAGAGACCCAGTACTTC. It specifies CSVGSGVQETQYF.

J is TRBJ2-3 and V is TRBV7-6; TRBD2 matches at 7 bases. CDR1 SGHVS and CDR2 FNYEAQ come from the germline V gene. The ends lost 1 base at V and 0 bases at J; junction bases unmatched: 4. This CDR3 is 16 amino acids long. The CDR3: CASSLGSSGSTDTQYF. CDR3 bases: TGTGCCAGCAGCTTAGGGTCTAGCGGAAGCACAGATACGCAGTATTTT. The full variable domain, in which reference TRBV7-6 and TRBJ2-3 provide the parts outside the CDR3, is GAGVSQSPRYKVTKRGQDVALRCDPISGHVSLYWYRQALGQGPEFLTYFNYEAQQDKSGLPNDRFSAERPEGSISTLTIQRTEQRDSAMYRCASSLGSSGSTDTQYFGPGTRLTVL.